This T cell receptor beta chain was captured by sequencing in a study of blood T cell repertoires in COVID-19 (dated by TCRdb to the early 2020s). Study-wide context: Collaborator samples came from the United States, Italy and Spain and covered acute and convalescent phases of COVID-19. The material from the prospective study consisted of cDNA or gDNA derived from T cells, B-cell-depleted T cells, or PBMCs. Deeply sampled blood TCRbeta repertoires from subjects exposed to, actively infected with, or recovered from COVID-19 were included in the dataset. The repertoires were made available in a free public database intended to serve as a resource for research on the immune response to SARS-CoV-2. The samples were drawn from the first 160 participants of the ongoing ImmuneRACE study and from about 1,200 subjects provided by 6 global collaborators. Nearly every sample came with metadata listing a de-identified subject ID, COVID-19 status, age in years and sex. Where available, HLA class I and class II types were obtained from metadata supplied by the sample provider rather than from assay-based typing.

The immunoSEQ Assay, a bias-controlled multiplex PCR, was used to amplify TCRbeta CDR3 regions from genomic DNA. In the original analysis: Nucleated cell counts per sample were estimated from amplification of reference gene primers within the assay. To quantify the absolute abundance of each unique TCRbeta CDR3 rearrangement, sequence reads were collapsed and filtered. For each sample, productive Simpson clonality was calculated as the square root of Simpson's diversity index across productive rearrangements. TCRdb took this table from immuneACCESS and kept in-frame rearrangements with V and J called. Such tables lack part of the clones; where checked against another copy, unresolved V genes explain under half of the gap, and the rest is unexplained. The V and J calls and clone size are taken from that table; D and trimming were inferred from the DNA. Here the sample has more than 200,000 clones; about 83% occur a single time. The ten largest clones capture about 7.4% of the sample.

A word on this clone: What antigen it recognizes has not been identified. Per-base qualities were not stored, and no clone one base away is much larger.

Each collaborating institution followed its own protocols to collect whole blood in K2EDTA tubes. Collaborator samples were shipped for TCRbeta analysis as frozen whole blood, isolated PBMCs, or DNA extracted from either sample type. The V end gives up 0 bases and the J end 0 bases, leaving 2 bases in the junction not matched to a gene. CDR1 is given as LGHDT and CDR2 as YNNKEL, both from the germline V gene (reference sequence). The CDR3 covers 19 residues, taking in both the cysteine and the phenylalanine. Of the read, only the CDR3 DNA is kept; its 57 bases are in frame from base 1. Broader findings and caveats from the paper: How much clinical and demographic metadata was included differed by source and by participant, and the metadata was provided uncurated.

Sequencing was carried out using peripheral blood. This receptor was taken from a woman aged 45-59 years with acute or convalescent COVID-19. The chain joins TRBV3-1 (or the pseudogene TRBV3-2) to TRBJ2-6; 13 bases in the junction line up with TRBD2. The DNA sequence reads TGTGCCAGCAGCCAAGAGACTAGCGGGAGGCCCTCTGGGGCCAACGTCCTGACTTTC. Its protein product is CASSQETSGRPSGANVLTF.